This TCR beta chain was recovered during a study of cytomegalovirus exposure and HLA in healthy donors. With regard to this clone: Its antigen is not known.

Trimming removed 3 bases at V and 2 bases at J, with 7 bases between. Germline V lookup: CDR1 LNHDA, CDR2 SQIVND (reference sequence). This CDR3 has 13 residues. General study points: TCR beta sequences reportedly predicted most subjects' HLA-A and HLA-B alleles accurately.

Primers: 60 Vbeta forward and 13 Jbeta reverse. Sequencing was performed with immunoSEQ multiplex PCR; in TCRdb, only in-frame clones are kept and a portion is missing. This sample has 150,000 or so clones, with around 75% found just once. Sample: PBMCs. The rearrangement uses TRBV19 and TRBJ1-1; unclear D gene. The sequence was obtained from a man younger than 45 in good health and CMV-seropositive. CDR3 in amino acids: CASSIRLNTEAFF. Written as DNA, the CDR3 is TGTGCCAGTAGTATCCGTCTAAACACTGAAGCTTTCTTT.